These 15 T cell receptor beta chains were sequenced from one sample in a study of radiation and T cells in renal cell carcinoma. Time point described: blood 4 weeks post-SBRT, at nephrectomy. Treatment described: 15 Gy SBRT to primary tumor, nephrectomy 4 weeks later. Assay: immunoSEQ multiplex PCR; the TCRdb copy retains only in-frame clones and omits some. The profile covers 60,000 to 95,000 clones, with roughly 85% appearing a single time and 2.4% taken by the ten largest. The specimen comprised blood, sampled from a patient whose treatment included radiotherapy and nephrectomy. These receptors all stem from a woman aged 55-70 years with renal cell carcinoma.

This chain connects TRBV30 to TRBJ1-1, with D hard to call. This CDR3 contains 13 residues. CDR1 is GTSNPN and CDR2 is SVGIG in the germline V gene (reference sequence). The V gene lost 2 bases and the J gene lost 4 bases, with 11 bases spanning the gap. Here the CDR3 reads CAWSLGLGTEAFF. The CDR3 DNA reads as TGTGCCTGGAGTCTGGGCCTGGGCACTGAAGCTTTCTTT.

The chain is built from TRBV28 and TRBJ2-7, with D possibly TRBD2 on 6 matching bases. The CDR3 runs to 14 residues. The germline V gene has CDR1 MDHEN and CDR2 SYDVKM. Trimming left V 5 bases short and J 1 base short, with 12 bases between. CDR3 amino acids: CASSPPGGSYEQYF. In DNA form, the CDR3 reads TGTGCCAGCAGTCCCCCTGGAGGGTCCTACGAGCAGTACTTC.

Only one count was recorded for this clone. CDR3 amino acids: CASSAGQGGSEAFF. CDR3 bases: TGTGCCAGCAGCGCAGGACAGGGGGGCTCTGAAGCTTTCTTT. V gene TRBV9 combines with J gene TRBJ1-1; 10 bases agree with TRBD1. The germline V gene encodes CDR1 SGDLS and CDR2 YYNGEE. Unmatched junction bases numbered 5, after V lost 3 bases and J lost 6 bases. CDR3 length: 14 amino acids.

This clone was observed once. The V gene is TRBV15, the J gene TRBJ1-4, with TRBD1 matching 10 bases. CDR1 and CDR2 (germline): LNHNV, YYDKDF (reference sequence). V trimming: 4 bases; J trimming: 10 bases; junction bases outside the gene matches: 12. CDR3 length equals 16 residues. For the CDR3, the DNA is TGTGCCACCAGCATAGGAGTGGGACAGGGGATAGGAAAACTGTTTTTT. This sequence encodes CATSIGVGQGIGKLFF.

The rearrangement joins TRBV19 to TRBJ1-2, with D unresolved. The germline V gene encodes CDR1 LNHDA and CDR2 SQIVND (reference sequence). The V end lost 4 bases, the J end lost 1 base, and 13 bases lay between the germline ends. This CDR3 is 15 amino acids long. The CDR3 bases are TGTGCCAGTAGTACCGCACTCCGAATTAACTATGGCTACACCTTC. Protein: CASSTALRINYGYTF.

Note on this clone: Different DNA sequences within this sample yield the same CDR3. The chain uses TRBV10-3 and TRBJ1-5; 7 bases fit TRBD1. Losses at the gene ends were 6 bases for V and 2 bases for J; bases not matched to a gene: 7. In germline, CDR1 is ENHRY, CDR2 SYGVKD. CDR3 length: 15 residues. The CDR3 region is CAISPQGEGNQPQHF. For the CDR3, the DNA is TGTGCCATCAGCCCCCAGGGGGAGGGCAATCAGCCCCAGCATTTT.

The rearrangement joins TRBV6-6 to TRBJ2-5, with D possibly TRBD1 on 6 matching bases. Germline V gene data show CDR1 as MNHNY and CDR2 as SVGAGI (reference sequence). Trimming pared 6 bases from V and 0 bases from J, leaving 8 bases between. The CDR3 spans 13 residues. CDR3 residues: CASRRTDQETQYF. CDR3 bases: TGTGCCAGCAGACGGACAGACCAAGAGACCCAGTACTTC.

V and J are TRBV2 and TRBJ2-4; TRBD1 matches 11 bases. The CDR3 is made up of 13 amino acids. Germline V lookup: CDR1 SNHLY, CDR2 FYNNEI. The ends lost 4 bases at V and 15 bases at J; junction bases unmatched: 8. In DNA form, the CDR3 reads TGTGCCAGCAGTGGAATGGGACAGGGGGAGAGGTACTTC. The encoded protein is CASSGMGQGERYF.

CDR3 loop: CASSLRAGGRNEQFF. For the CDR3, the DNA is TGTGCCAGCAGCTTAAGAGCGGGAGGGAGGAATGAGCAGTTCTTC. This chain uses TRBV7-2 with TRBJ2-1, with TRBD2 matching 10 bases. Germline V gene data show CDR1 as SGHTA and CDR2 as FQGNSA. This CDR3 has 15 residues. Trimming removed 2 bases from V and 7 bases from J; junction bases left unmatched: 5.

The chain couples TRBV5-4 to TRBJ2-1, with TRBD2 identical over 10 bases. In germline, CDR1 is SGHNT, CDR2 YYREEE (reference sequence). This CDR3 has 15 residues. V gave up 4 bases and J gave up 7 bases; unmatched junction bases: 8. The CDR3 DNA follows: TGTGCCAGCAGCCCCTCTAGCGGGAGAAAGAATGAGCAGTTCTTC. Translated, it gives CASSPSSGRKNEQFF. Full variable domain (outside the CDR3, taken from reference TRBV5-4 and TRBJ2-1): ETGVTQSPTHLIKTRGQQVTLRCSSQSGHNTVSWYQQALGQGPQFIFQYYREEENGRGNFPPRFSGLQFPNYSSELNVNALELDDSALYLCASSPSSGRKNEQFFGPGTRLTVL.

This rearrangement joins TRBV28 to TRBJ2-7, with 9 bases matching TRBD2. The CDR3 has 19 residues. Germline trimming cut 7 bases from V and 0 bases from J; bases unmatched to any gene: 19. The germline V gene has CDR1 MDHEN and CDR2 SYDVKM. The CDR3 DNA reads as TGTGCCAGCATTGGCCCCGGGCTAGCGGGGCGACTTAGCTCCTACGAGCAGTACTTC. Translation gives CASIGPGLAGRLSSYEQYF.

This sequence joins TRBV2 and TRBJ2-7; D is undetermined. In germline, CDR1 is SNHLY, CDR2 FYNNEI. The CDR3 sequence is 11 residues long. V was cut by 7 bases and J by 4 bases, with 8 bases left in between. The CDR3 nucleotides are TGTGCCAGCAACGAAATTTACGAGCAGTACTTC. Translation: CASNEIYEQYF. The full variable domain, with the rest looked up from reference TRBV2 and TRBJ2-7, is EPEVTQTPSHQVTQMGQEVILRCVPISNHLYFYWYRQILGQKVEFLVSFYNNEISEKSEIFDDQFSVERPDGSNFTLKIRSTKLEDSAMYFCASNEIYEQYFGPGTRLTVT.

V gene TRBV28 combines with J gene TRBJ2-4; 8 nucleotides agree with TRBD2. Germline trimming cut 4 bases from V and 0 bases from J; bases unmatched to any gene: 5. The germline gives CDR1 MDHEN, CDR2 SYDVKM. This CDR3 has 16 residues. Written as DNA, the CDR3 is TGTGCCAGCAGTTCTACTAGCGGCTTAGCCAAAAACATTCAGTACTTC. It encodes CASSSTSGLAKNIQYF.

The chain carries TRBV11-2 and TRBJ1-1; 8 nucleotides match TRBD1. Per the germline V gene, CDR1 is SGHAT and CDR2 is FQNNGV. The trim removed 5 bases at V and 1 base at J, leaving 3 bases unmatched. The CDR3 totals 14 residues. CDR3: CASSTGQGNTEAFF. The CDR3 bases are TGTGCCAGCAGCACAGGACAGGGGAACACTGAAGCTTTCTTT.

The chain employs TRBV6-5 and TRBJ1-6, with 7 bases identical to TRBD1. CDR3 size: 16 residues. The germline gives CDR1 MNHEY, CDR2 SVGAGI. J lost 13 bases, V lost 2 bases, and 14 bases had no gene match. The CDR3 loop is CASSYGEGRDRRPLHF. DNA of the CDR3: TGTGCCAGCAGTTACGGGGAGGGGCGGGACAGACGGCCCCTCCACTTT.